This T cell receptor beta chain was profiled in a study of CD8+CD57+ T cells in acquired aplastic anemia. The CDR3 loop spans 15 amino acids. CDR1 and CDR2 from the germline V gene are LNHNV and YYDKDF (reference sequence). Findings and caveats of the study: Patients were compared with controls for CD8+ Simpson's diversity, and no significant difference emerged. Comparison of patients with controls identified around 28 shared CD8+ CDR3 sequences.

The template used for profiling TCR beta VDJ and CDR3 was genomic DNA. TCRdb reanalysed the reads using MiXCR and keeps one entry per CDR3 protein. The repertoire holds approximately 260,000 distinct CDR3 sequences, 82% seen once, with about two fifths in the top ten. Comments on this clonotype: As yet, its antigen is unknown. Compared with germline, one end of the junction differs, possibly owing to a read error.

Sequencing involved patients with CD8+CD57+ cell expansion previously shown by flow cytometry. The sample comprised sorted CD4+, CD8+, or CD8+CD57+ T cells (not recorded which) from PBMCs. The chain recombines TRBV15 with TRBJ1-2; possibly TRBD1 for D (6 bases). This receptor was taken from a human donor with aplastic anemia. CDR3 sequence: CASTPPGASGYAYGF. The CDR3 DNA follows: TGTGCCAGCACACCGCCAGGGGCTAGCGGCTATGCCTACGGCTTC.